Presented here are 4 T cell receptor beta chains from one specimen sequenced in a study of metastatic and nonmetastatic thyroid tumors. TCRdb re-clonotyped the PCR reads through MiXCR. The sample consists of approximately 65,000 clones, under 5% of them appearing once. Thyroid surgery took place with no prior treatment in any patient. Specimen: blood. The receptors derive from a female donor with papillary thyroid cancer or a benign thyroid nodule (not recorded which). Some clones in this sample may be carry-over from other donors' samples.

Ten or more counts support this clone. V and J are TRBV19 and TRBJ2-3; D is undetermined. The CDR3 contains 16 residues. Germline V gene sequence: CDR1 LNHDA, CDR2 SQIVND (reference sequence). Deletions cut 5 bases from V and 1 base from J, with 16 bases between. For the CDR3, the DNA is TGTGCCAGTAGTTCTAACCGGGCCCCAGGCACAGATACGCAGTATTTT. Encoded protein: CASSSNRAPGTDTQYF.

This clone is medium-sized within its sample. CDR3 loop: CASSQLTGSPGKQYF. CDR3 nucleotide sequence: TGCGCCAGCAGCCAACTTACAGGGTCCCCAGGGAAGCAGTACTTC. J is TRBJ2-7 and V is TRBV5-1; perhaps TRBD1 as D (6 bases). The V end was cut by 4 bases, the J end by 8 bases, with 22 bases between. Germline V gives CDR1 SGHRS, CDR2 YFSETQ. This CDR3 comprises 15 residues. The full variable domain, with the rest looked up from reference TRBV5-1 and TRBJ2-7, is KAGVTQTPRYLIKTRGQQVTLSCSPISGHRSVSWYQQTPGQGLQFLFEYFSETQRNKGNFPGRFSGRQFSNSRSEMNVSTLELGDSALYLCASSQLTGSPGKQYFGPGTRLTVT.

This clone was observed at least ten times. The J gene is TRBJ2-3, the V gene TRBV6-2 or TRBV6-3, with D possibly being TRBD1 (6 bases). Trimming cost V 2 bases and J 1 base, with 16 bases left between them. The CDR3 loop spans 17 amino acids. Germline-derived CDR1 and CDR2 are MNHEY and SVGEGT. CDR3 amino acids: CASSYHRTGIRTDTQYF. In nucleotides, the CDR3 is TGTGCCAGCAGTTACCATCGAACAGGGATTCGCACAGATACGCAGTATTTT.

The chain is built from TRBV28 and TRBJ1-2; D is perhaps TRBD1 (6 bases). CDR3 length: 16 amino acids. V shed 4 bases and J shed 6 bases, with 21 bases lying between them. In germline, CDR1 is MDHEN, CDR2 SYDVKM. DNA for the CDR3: TGTGCCAGCAGTTCCGGCGTGGGGGCATCTCTACATGGCTACACCTTC. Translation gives CASSSGVGASLHGYTF.